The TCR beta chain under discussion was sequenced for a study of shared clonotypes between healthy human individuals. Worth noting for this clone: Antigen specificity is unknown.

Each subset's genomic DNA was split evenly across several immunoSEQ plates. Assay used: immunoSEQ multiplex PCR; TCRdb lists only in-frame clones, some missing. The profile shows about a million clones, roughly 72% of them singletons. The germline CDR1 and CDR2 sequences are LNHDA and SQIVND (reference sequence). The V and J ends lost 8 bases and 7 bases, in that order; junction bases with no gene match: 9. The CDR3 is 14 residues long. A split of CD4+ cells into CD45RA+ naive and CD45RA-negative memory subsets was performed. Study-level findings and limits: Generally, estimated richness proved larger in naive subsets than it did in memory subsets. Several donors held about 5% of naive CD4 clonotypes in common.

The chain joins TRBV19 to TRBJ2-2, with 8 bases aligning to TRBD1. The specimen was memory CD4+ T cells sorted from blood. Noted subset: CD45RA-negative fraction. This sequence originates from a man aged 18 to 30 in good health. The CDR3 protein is CASRWDRLNGELFF. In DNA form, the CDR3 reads TGTGCCAGTCGATGGGACAGGCTTAACGGGGAGCTGTTTTTT.